This T cell receptor beta chain was identified in a study of metastatic and nonmetastatic thyroid tumors. Study as a whole: Thyroid patients, malignant and benign, had repertoires compared across blood and tumor or nodule tissue. Study results and limitations: Malignant tumors reportedly showed significantly higher TCR beta diversity than benign nodules in both blood and tumor.

This clone showed up many times. Its cognate antigen is unknown. Deletions cut 2 bases from V and 5 bases from J, with 15 bases between. The CDR3 is 15 residues long. Per the germline V gene, CDR1 is LNHDA and CDR2 is SQIVND (reference sequence). Thyroid surgery was preceded by no treatment in any patient. TCRdb re-called clones from the PCR reads using MiXCR. Of 91,000 or so clones in the sample, about 13% were seen once. The sample comprised blood. The rearrangement links TRBV19 to TRBJ1-1; D ambiguous. This receptor was obtained from a female donor with papillary thyroid cancer or a benign thyroid nodule (not recorded which). Some clones in this sample may be carry-over from other donors' samples. The CDR3 is CASSIFRDSMTEAFF. The CDR3 nucleotides are TGTGCCAGTAGTATATTCCGGGATTCGATGACTGAAGCTTTCTTT.